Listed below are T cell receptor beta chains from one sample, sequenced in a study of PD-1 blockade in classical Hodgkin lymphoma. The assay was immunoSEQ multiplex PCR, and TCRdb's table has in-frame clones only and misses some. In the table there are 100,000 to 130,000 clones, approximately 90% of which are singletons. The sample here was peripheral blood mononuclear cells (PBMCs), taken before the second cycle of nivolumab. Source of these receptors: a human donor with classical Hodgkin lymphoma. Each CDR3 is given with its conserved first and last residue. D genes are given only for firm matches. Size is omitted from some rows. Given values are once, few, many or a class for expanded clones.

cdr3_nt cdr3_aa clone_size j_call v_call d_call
TGTGCCAGCTCACCAAGAGAGAGTACTGAAGCTTTCTTT CASSPRESTEAFF - TRBJ1-1 TRBV18 -
TGTGCCTGGAACCGCGGGCTAGCGGGCACCTACGAGCAGTACTTC CAWNRGLAGTYEQYF - TRBJ2-7 TRBV30 TRBD2
TGTGCCTCCCAGGGAGCGGCCGTTAGGAATACGCAGTATTTT CASQGAAVRNTQYF - TRBJ2-3 TRBV30 -
TGTGCCAGCATCCTTCCGGGACATGGCAATCAGCCCCAGCATTTT CASILPGHGNQPQHF once TRBJ1-5 TRBV27 -
TGTGCCAGCAGCCCTCCCTCAGCGGGAGGTGGCAATGAGCAGTTCTTC CASSPPSAGGGNEQFF - TRBJ2-1 TRBV5-5 TRBD2
TGTGCCAGCTTTCGGGGACAGTACGGAGGTAGTACCCAGTACTTC CASFRGQYGGSTQYF - TRBJ2-5 TRBV2 TRBD1
TGTGCCAGCAGGGAAGGACATTACTACGAGCAGTACTTC CASREGHYYEQYF - TRBJ2-7 TRBV6-4 -
TGTGCCAGCAGCTTAGCGGGAGTGCACAATGAGCAGTTCTTC CASSLAGVHNEQFF - TRBJ2-1 TRBV7-6 -
TGCGCCAGCAGTGAGATGGTTAACACTGAAGCTTTCTTT CASSEMVNTEAFF - TRBJ1-1 TRBV10-2 -
TGTGCCACCAGCAGAGATCGGTCAGGTCCTTTTAGCGGGCCTAGCACAGATACGCAGTATTTT CATSRDRSGPFSGPSTDTQYF - TRBJ2-3 TRBV15 TRBD2
TGTGCCAGCAGTGAGACGGGACAAGATACGCAGTATTTT CASSETGQDTQYF - TRBJ2-3 TRBV6-4 -
TGTGCCAGTGATAGCGGGAGAAATTACGAGCAGTACTTC CASDSGRNYEQYF - TRBJ2-7 TRBV19 TRBD2
TGTGCCAGCATTGATAGCGGGGGGAACAATGAGCAGTTCTTC CASIDSGGNNEQFF - TRBJ2-1 TRBV6-5 TRBD2
TGTGCCAGCAGCCCCCGACTAGGAGCCTACGAGCAGTACTTC CASSPRLGAYEQYF - TRBJ2-7 TRBV6-1 -
TGTGCCAGTACCCTCGGAGTGGGGAGGACTGAAGCTTTCTTT CASTLGVGRTEAFF - TRBJ1-1 TRBV19 -
TGTGCCAGCTCACCGCGGGCCTTATCTCCCACGGCCAAAAACATTCAGTACTTC CASSPRALSPTAKNIQYF - TRBJ2-4 TRBV18 -